The rows below give T cell receptor beta chains drawn from one sample of a study of CXCR3-negative and CXCR3-positive naive CD8 T cells. TCRdb reprocessed the 5' RACE reads; each CDR3 protein has one entry and no DNA is given. The repertoire table contains some 7,000 distinct CDR3 sequences. Specimen: naive CXCR3+ CD8+ T cells from blood. The receptors were sampled from a human donor in good health. Some clones in this sample may be carry-over from other donors' samples. The CDR3 runs from the conserved cysteine through the conserved F or W. Fields, in order: clone size, V gene, CDR3 length, J gene, CDR3 protein. Only some rows state a clone size, as once, few, many or a class for expanded clones.

clone_size: -
v_call: TRBV29-1
cdr3_length: 14
j_call: TRBJ2-5
cdr3_aa: CSVEDPSGDETQYF

clone_size: -
v_call: TRBV6-6
cdr3_length: 16
j_call: TRBJ2-1
cdr3_aa: CASSYSREGSINEQFF

clone_size: medium-sized
v_call: TRBV12-5
cdr3_length: 15
j_call: TRBJ1-1
cdr3_aa: CASGLPPEGGTEAFF

clone_size: -
v_call: TRBV5-1
cdr3_length: 14
j_call: TRBJ2-7
cdr3_aa: CASSKGTSENEQYF

clone_size: -
v_call: TRBV6-5
cdr3_length: 15
j_call: TRBJ2-7
cdr3_aa: CASSYEGAAAYEQYF

clone_size: -
v_call: TRBV7-8
cdr3_length: 14
j_call: TRBJ2-1
cdr3_aa: CASQGQPLGGEQFF

clone_size: medium-sized
v_call: TRBV10-3
cdr3_length: 16
j_call: TRBJ2-1
cdr3_aa: CAISPSSGSSYNEQFF

clone_size: -
v_call: TRBV29-1
cdr3_length: 15
j_call: TRBJ2-1
cdr3_aa: CSVVGWGRANNEQFF

clone_size: -
v_call: TRBV29-1
cdr3_length: 12
j_call: TRBJ1-2
cdr3_aa: CSVRQDSYGYTF

clone_size: -
v_call: TRBV21-1
cdr3_length: 14
j_call: TRBJ2-1
cdr3_aa: CASSKSVTSNEQFF

clone_size: -
v_call: TRBV2
cdr3_length: 14
j_call: TRBJ2-1
cdr3_aa: CASRLEGSYNEQFF

clone_size: -
v_call: TRBV9
cdr3_length: 14
j_call: TRBJ1-5
cdr3_aa: CASSVGDGNQPQHF

clone_size: medium-sized
v_call: TRBV5-1
cdr3_length: 14
j_call: TRBJ1-1
cdr3_aa: CASSLLTVNTEAFF

clone_size: -
v_call: TRBV25-1
cdr3_length: 12
j_call: TRBJ2-7
cdr3_aa: CASSFQEGEQYF

clone_size: -
v_call: TRBV29-1
cdr3_length: 13
j_call: TRBJ2-1
cdr3_aa: CSGGLAGNNEQFF

clone_size: medium-sized
v_call: TRBV20-1
cdr3_length: 17
j_call: TRBJ2-1
cdr3_aa: CSASPHGTSGSIDEQFF

clone_size: -
v_call: TRBV4-3
cdr3_length: 17
j_call: TRBJ2-1
cdr3_aa: CASSPDRLAGAYNEQFF

clone_size: -
v_call: TRBV18
cdr3_length: 15
j_call: TRBJ1-1
cdr3_aa: CASSPGTTGGTEAFF

clone_size: -
v_call: TRBV20-1
cdr3_length: 12
j_call: TRBJ2-7
cdr3_aa: CSARGNTYEQYF

clone_size: -
v_call: TRBV7-3
cdr3_length: 16
j_call: TRBJ2-5
cdr3_aa: CASSLNRDSVQETQYF

clone_size: medium-sized
v_call: TRBV5-1
cdr3_length: 15
j_call: TRBJ2-3
cdr3_aa: CASSFRTGGTDTQYF

clone_size: -
v_call: TRBV21-1
cdr3_length: 15
j_call: TRBJ2-1
cdr3_aa: CASSEYKESYNEQFF

clone_size: medium-sized
v_call: TRBV12-3/TRBV12-4
cdr3_length: 13
j_call: TRBJ2-7
cdr3_aa: CASRAGESYEQYF

clone_size: medium-sized
v_call: TRBV18
cdr3_length: 22
j_call: TRBJ2-5
cdr3_aa: CASSPRSPRDSTYRAYQETQYF

clone_size: -
v_call: TRBV29-1
cdr3_length: 14
j_call: TRBJ2-3
cdr3_aa: CSVPRISGKDTQYF

clone_size: -
v_call: TRBV11-2
cdr3_length: 15
j_call: TRBJ2-1
cdr3_aa: CASSPGTSEYNEQFF

clone_size: medium-sized
v_call: TRBV29-1
cdr3_length: 13
j_call: TRBJ2-1
cdr3_aa: CSVRDRDGNEQFF

clone_size: medium-sized
v_call: TRBV29-1
cdr3_length: 12
j_call: TRBJ1-2
cdr3_aa: CSVEGAGYGYTF

clone_size: -
v_call: TRBV7-9
cdr3_length: 11
j_call: TRBJ1-3
cdr3_aa: CANEAGNTIYF

clone_size: medium-sized
v_call: TRBV29-1
cdr3_length: 14
j_call: TRBJ2-7
cdr3_aa: CSVESHRGSYEQYF

clone_size: -
v_call: TRBV5-1
cdr3_length: 16
j_call: TRBJ2-1
cdr3_aa: CASSLAGVIPYNEQFF

clone_size: medium-sized
v_call: TRBV19
cdr3_length: 13
j_call: TRBJ2-1
cdr3_aa: CASSIVEGNEQFF

clone_size: -
v_call: TRBV12-3/TRBV12-4
cdr3_length: 13
j_call: TRBJ1-2
cdr3_aa: CASSFRGPYGYTF

clone_size: -
v_call: TRBV29-1
cdr3_length: 14
j_call: TRBJ2-3
cdr3_aa: CSVAGQGSTDTQYF

clone_size: -
v_call: TRBV11-2
cdr3_length: 14
j_call: TRBJ2-7
cdr3_aa: CASSLVPGTYEQYF

clone_size: medium-sized
v_call: TRBV18
cdr3_length: 16
j_call: TRBJ2-5
cdr3_aa: CASSLPGTEYQETQYF

clone_size: -
v_call: TRBV15
cdr3_length: 13
j_call: TRBJ2-5
cdr3_aa: CATSTRRGETQYF

clone_size: -
v_call: TRBV2
cdr3_length: 15
j_call: TRBJ2-1
cdr3_aa: CASKRWTSDFNEQFF

clone_size: -
v_call: TRBV7-2
cdr3_length: 19
j_call: TRBJ2-3
cdr3_aa: CASSLSAGLAGGPTDTQYF

clone_size: medium-sized
v_call: TRBV5-1
cdr3_length: 15
j_call: TRBJ2-7
cdr3_aa: CASSPTGRSPYEQYF

clone_size: medium-sized
v_call: TRBV6-6
cdr3_length: 19
j_call: TRBJ2-5
cdr3_aa: CASSPISLWTSGFQETQYF